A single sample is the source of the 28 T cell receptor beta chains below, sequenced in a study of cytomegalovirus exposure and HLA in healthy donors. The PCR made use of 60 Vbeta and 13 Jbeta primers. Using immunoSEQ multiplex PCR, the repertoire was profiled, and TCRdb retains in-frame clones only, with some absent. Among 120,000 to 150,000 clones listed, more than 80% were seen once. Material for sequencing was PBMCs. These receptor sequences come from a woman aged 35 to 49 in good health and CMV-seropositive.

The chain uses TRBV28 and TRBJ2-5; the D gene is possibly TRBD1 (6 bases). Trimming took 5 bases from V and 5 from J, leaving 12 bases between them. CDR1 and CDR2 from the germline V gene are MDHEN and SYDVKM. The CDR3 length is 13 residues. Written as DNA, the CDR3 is TGTGCCAGCAGTGAACAGGGAACCGAGACCCAGTACTTC. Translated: CASSEQGTETQYF.

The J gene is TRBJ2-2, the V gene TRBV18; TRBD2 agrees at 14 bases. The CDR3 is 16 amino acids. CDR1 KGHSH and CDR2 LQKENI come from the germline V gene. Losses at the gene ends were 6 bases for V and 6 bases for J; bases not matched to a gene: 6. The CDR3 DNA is TGTGCCAGCTCGGGGACTAGCGGGAGATCGGCCGGGGAGCTGTTTTTT. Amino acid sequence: CASSGTSGRSAGELFF.

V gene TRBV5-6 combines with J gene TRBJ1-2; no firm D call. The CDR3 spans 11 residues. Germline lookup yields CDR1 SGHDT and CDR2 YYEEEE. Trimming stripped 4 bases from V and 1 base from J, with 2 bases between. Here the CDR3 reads CASSRNYGYTF. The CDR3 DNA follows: TGTGCCAGCAGCCGTAACTATGGCTACACCTTC. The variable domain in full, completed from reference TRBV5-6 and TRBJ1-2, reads DAGVTQSPTHLIKTRGQQVTLRCSPKSGHDTVSWYQQALGQGPQFIFQYYEEEERQRGNFPDRFSGHQFPNYSSELNVNALLLGDSALYLCASSRNYGYTFGSGTRLTVV.

CDR3 region: CASSLTGLTEAFF. CDR3 sequence (DNA): TGTGCCAGCAGCTTAACAGGGCTAACGGAAGCTTTCTTT. The chain has TRBV5-8 and TRBJ1-1; possible D gene TRBD1, 6 bases. The CDR3 has 13 residues. Deletions cut 2 bases from V and 8 bases from J, with 13 bases between. The germline V gene encodes CDR1 SGHTS and CDR2 YDEGEE.

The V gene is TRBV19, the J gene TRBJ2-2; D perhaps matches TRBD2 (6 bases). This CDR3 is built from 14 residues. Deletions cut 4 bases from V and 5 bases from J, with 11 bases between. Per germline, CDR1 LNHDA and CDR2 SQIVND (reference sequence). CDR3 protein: CASSNLARTGELFF. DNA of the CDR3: TGTGCCAGTAGTAACCTAGCGCGTACCGGGGAGCTGTTTTTT.

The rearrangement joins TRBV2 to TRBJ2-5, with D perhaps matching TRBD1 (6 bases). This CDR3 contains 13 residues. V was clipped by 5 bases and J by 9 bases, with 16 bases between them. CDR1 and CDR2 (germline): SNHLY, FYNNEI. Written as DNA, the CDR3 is TGTGCCAGCAGTCAGGGACACCTTAGGGCCCAGTACTTC. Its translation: CASSQGHLRAQYF.

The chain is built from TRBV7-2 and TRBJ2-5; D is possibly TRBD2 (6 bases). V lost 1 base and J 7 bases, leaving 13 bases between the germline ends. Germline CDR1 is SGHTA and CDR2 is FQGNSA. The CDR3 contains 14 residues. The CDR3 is CASSLVGQGGTQYF. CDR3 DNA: TGTGCCAGCAGCTTAGTAGGCCAGGGAGGGACCCAGTACTTC. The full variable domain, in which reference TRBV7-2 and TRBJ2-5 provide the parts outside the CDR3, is GAGVSQSPSNKVTEKGKDVELRCDPISGHTALYWYRQSLGQGLEFLIYFQGNSAPDKSGLPSDRFSAERTGGSVSTLTIQRTQQEDSAVYLCASSLVGQGGTQYFGPGTRLLVL.

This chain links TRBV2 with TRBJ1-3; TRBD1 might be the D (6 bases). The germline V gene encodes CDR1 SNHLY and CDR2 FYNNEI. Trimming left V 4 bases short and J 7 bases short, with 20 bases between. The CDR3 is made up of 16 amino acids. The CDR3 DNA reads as TGTGCCAGCAGTGCCGCATACAGGGATTCAGGGAACACCATATATTTT. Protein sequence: CASSAAYRDSGNTIYF.

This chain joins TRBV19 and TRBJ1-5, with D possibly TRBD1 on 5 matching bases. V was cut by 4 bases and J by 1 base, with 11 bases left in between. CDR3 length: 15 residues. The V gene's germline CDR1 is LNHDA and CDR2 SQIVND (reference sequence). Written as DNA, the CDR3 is TGTGCCAGTAGTACTACAGGCTTAAGCAATCAGCCCCAGCATTTT. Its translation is CASSTTGLSNQPQHF.

This chain's CDR3 is CASSLVMGGGNEQFF. Here the CDR3 DNA reads TGTGCCAGCAGCTTAGTAATGGGAGGTGGCAATGAGCAGTTCTTC. This rearrangement joins TRBV11-2 to TRBJ2-1; D is possibly TRBD2 (6 bases). Trimming stripped 1 base from V and 6 bases from J, with 13 bases between. The CDR3 runs 15 residues. CDR1 and CDR2 from the germline V gene are SGHAT and FQNNGV.

The DNA of the CDR3 is TGCAGCGTTGATGGTAGACTAGCCTCTAAGTATGAGCAGTTCTTC. Residues: CSVDGRLASKYEQFF. The V and J genes are TRBV29-1 and TRBJ2-1; 7 bases are a match to TRBD2. The germline CDR1 and CDR2 sequences are SQVTM and ANQGSEA. This CDR3 contains 15 residues. The V gene end was trimmed by 3 bases and the J gene end by 8 bases; junction bases not matched to a gene: 13.

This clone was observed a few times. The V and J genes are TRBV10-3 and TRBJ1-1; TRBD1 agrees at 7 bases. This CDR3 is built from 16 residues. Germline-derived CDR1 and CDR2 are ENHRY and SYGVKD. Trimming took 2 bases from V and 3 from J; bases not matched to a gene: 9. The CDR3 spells CAISERRRGLDTEAFF. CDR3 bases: TGTGCCATCAGTGAGAGGAGGAGGGGGCTCGACACTGAAGCTTTCTTT.

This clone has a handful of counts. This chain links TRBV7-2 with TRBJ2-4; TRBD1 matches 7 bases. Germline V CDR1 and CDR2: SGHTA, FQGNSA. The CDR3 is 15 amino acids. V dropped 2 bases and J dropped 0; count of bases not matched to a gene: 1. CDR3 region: CASSLNRGAKNIQYF. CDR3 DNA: TGTGCCAGCAGCTTAAACAGGGGAGCCAAAAACATTCAGTACTTC.

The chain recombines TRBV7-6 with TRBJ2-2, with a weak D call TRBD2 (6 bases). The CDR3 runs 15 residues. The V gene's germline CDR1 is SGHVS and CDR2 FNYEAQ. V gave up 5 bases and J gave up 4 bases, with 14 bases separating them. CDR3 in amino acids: CASSPEGIGTGELFF. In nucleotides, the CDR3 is TGTGCCAGCAGCCCGGAGGGGATTGGCACCGGGGAGCTGTTTTTT.

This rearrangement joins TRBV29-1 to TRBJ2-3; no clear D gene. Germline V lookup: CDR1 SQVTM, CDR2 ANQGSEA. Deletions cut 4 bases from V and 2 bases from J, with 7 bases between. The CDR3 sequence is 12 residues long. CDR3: CSVGSDTDTQYF. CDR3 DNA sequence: TGCAGCGTTGGAAGCGACACAGATACGCAGTATTTT.

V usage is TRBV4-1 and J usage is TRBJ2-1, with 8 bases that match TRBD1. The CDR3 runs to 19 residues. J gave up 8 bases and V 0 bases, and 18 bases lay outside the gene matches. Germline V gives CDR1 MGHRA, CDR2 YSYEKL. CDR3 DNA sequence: TGCGCCAGCAGCCAAGATCGGACAGGGCTATCTAGCGAGCATGATGAGCAGTTCTTC. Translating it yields CASSQDRTGLSSEHDEQFF.

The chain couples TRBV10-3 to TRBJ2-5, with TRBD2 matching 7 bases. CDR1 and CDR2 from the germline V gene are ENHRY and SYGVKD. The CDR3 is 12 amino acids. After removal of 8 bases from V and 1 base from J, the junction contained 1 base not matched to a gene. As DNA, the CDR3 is TGTGCCATCGGGGGGGTCCAAGAGACCCAGTACTTC. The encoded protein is CAIGGVQETQYF.

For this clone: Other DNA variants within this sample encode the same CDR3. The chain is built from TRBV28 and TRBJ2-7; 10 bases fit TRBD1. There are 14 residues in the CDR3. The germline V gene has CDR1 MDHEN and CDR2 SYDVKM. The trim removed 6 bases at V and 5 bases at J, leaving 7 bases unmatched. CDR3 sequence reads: CASSLGQGSHEQYF. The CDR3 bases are TGTGCCAGCAGCCTGGGACAGGGGTCCCACGAGCAGTACTTC.

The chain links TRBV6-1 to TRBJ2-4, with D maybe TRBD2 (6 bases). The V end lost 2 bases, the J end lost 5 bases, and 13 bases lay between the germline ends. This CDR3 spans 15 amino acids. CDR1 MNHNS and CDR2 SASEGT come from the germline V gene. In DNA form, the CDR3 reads TGTGCCAGCAGTGAAAGGGGACTCCGTGAAAACATTCAGTACTTC. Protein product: CASSERGLRENIQYF.

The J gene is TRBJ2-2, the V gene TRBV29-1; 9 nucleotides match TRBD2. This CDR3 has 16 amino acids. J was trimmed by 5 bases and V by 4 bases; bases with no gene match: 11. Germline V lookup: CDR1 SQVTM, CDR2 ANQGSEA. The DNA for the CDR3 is TGCAGCGTTGGGGCTAGCGGGGAGGTAGGGACCGGGGAGCTGTTTTTT. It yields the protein CSVGASGEVGTGELFF.

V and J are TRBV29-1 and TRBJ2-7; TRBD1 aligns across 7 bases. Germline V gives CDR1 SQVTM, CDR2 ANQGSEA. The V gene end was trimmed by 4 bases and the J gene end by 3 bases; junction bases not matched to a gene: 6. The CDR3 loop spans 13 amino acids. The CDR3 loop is CSVVTGDSYEQYF. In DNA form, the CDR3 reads TGCAGCGTTGTTACAGGGGATAGCTACGAGCAGTACTTC.

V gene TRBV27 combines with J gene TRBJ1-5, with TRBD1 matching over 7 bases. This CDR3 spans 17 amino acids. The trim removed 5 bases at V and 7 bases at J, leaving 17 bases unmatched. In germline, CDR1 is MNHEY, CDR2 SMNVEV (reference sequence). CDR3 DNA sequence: TGTGCCAGCAGTCTCCATGGCAGGGGGGACCGGGGACAGCCCCAGCATTTT. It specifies CASSLHGRGDRGQPQHF.

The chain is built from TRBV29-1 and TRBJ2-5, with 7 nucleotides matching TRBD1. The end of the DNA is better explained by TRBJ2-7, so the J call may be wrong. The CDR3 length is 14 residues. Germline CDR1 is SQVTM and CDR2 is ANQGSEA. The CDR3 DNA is TGCAGCGTTGTAGAGGGGACAGTGAAAGACGAGCAGTACTTC. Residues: CSVVEGTVKDEQYF.

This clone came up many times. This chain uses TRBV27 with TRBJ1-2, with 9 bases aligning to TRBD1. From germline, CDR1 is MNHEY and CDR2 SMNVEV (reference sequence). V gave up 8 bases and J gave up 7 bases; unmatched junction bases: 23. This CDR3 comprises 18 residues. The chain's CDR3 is CASAGSLNRGRRAFGYTF. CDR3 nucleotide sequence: TGTGCCAGCGCCGGGAGCCTAAACAGGGGGCGAAGGGCATTTGGCTACACCTTC.

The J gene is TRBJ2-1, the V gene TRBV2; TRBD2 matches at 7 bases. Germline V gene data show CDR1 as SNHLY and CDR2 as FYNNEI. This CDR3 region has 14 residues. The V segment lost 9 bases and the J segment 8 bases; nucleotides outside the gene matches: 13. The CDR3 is CARGGRARFDEQFF. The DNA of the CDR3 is TGTGCCAGGGGAGGGAGGGCCAGGTTCGATGAGCAGTTCTTC.

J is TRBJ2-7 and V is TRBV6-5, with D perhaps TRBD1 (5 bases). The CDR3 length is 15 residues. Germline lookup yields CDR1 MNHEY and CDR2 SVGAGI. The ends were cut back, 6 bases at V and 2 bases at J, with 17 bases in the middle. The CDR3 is CASSRTSVGAYEQYF. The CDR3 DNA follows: TGTGCCAGCAGCCGTACCTCTGTAGGGGCCTACGAGCAGTACTTC.

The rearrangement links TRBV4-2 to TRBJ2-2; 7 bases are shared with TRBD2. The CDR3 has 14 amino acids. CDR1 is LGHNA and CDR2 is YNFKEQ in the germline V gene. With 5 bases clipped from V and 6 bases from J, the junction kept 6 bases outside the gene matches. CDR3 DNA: TGTGCCAGCAGCGGGAGGGAGGTGGCCGGGGAGCTGTTTTTT. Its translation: CASSGREVAGELFF.

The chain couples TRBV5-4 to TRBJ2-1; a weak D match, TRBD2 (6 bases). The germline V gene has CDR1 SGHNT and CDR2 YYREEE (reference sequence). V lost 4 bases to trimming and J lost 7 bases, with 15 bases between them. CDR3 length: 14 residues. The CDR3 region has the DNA TGTGCCAGCAGCCCGATCGGACGGGAGAATGAGCAGTTCTTC. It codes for CASSPIGRENEQFF.